Below, 23 T cell receptor beta chains from the same sample are listed, as sequenced in a study of beta chain features in type 1 diabetes. Every bit of the isolated RNA underwent reverse transcription, so sequencing read expressed TCRB transcripts. Repertoires were generated with immunoSEQ multiplex PCR, while TCRdb's copy carries only in-frame clones and drops some. The repertoire includes about 450,000 clones, 10% to 12% of them detected once, and approximately 0.05% sits in the top ten. The sequenced sample was naive CD4+ T cells from blood. These receptors were taken from a woman under 30 in good health.

This clone came up a few times. The V call is TRBV5-1, the J call TRBJ2-3; 8 bases are a match to TRBD1. The CDR3 has 14 amino acids. Germline CDR1 SGHRS, CDR2 YFSETQ. Trimming at V came to 0 bases and at J to 8 bases, leaving 5 bases not matched to a gene. The CDR3 is CASSLGQGAVTQYF. CDR3 bases: TGCGCCAGCAGCTTGGGGCAGGGGGCTGTTACGCAGTATTTT.

This clone has only a few counts. J is TRBJ2-5 and V is TRBV9, with 9 bases identical to TRBD2. The CDR3 has 14 residues. Germline V gene data show CDR1 as SGDLS and CDR2 as YYNGEE. V lost 3 bases to trimming and J lost 4 bases; unmatched junction nucleotides: 4. The CDR3 protein is CASSALTSGETQYF. CDR3 in DNA: TGTGCCAGCAGCGCCTTGACTAGCGGAGAGACCCAGTACTTC.

J is TRBJ1-5 and V is TRBV7-2; 10 bases fit TRBD1. Germline V CDR1 and CDR2: SGHTA, FQGNSA. After removal of 1 base from V and 6 bases from J, the junction contained 3 bases not matched to a gene. The CDR3 consists of 15 residues. CDR3 bases: TGTGCCAGCAGCTTAGAGGACAGGGGGAGTCAGCCCCAGCATTTT. This codes for CASSLEDRGSQPQHF. Combining the CDR3 with reference TRBV7-2 and TRBJ1-5 gives the whole variable domain GAGVSQSPSNKVTEKGKDVELRCDPISGHTALYWYRQSLGQGLEFLIYFQGNSAPDKSGLPSDRFSAERTGGSVSTLTIQRTQQEDSAVYLCASSLEDRGSQPQHFGDGTRLSIL.

The genes are TRBV7-2 and TRBJ2-7; D is perhaps TRBD1 or TRBD2 (5 bases each). Per germline, CDR1 SGHTA and CDR2 FQGNSA. The CDR3 is 14 amino acids. Trimming removed 4 bases at V and 4 bases at J, with 14 bases between. CDR3 DNA sequence: TGTGCCAGCAGCTCGGGACGGGCAGGTTACGAGCAGTACGTC. As protein: CASSSGRAGYEQYV.

The table lists this clone with a few counts. The chain recombines TRBV15 with TRBJ1-1; D remains ambiguous. The CDR3 has 12 residues. V was cut by 0 bases and J by 10 bases, with 9 bases left in between. Germline CDR1 reads LNHNV; CDR2 reads YYDKDF (reference sequence). CDR3 loop: CATSREGRAAFF. CDR3 bases: TGTGCCACCAGCAGAGAGGGGAGGGCAGCTTTCTTT.

The DNA of the CDR3 is TGTGCCAGCAGTCCGACGGGACTAGCGGCCCGCAGGGATACGCAGTATTTT. It encodes CASSPTGLAARRDTQYF. This rearrangement joins TRBV7-2 to TRBJ2-3; 11 bases align to TRBD2. Trimming took 6 bases from V and 6 from J; bases not matched to a gene: 14. CDR3 length: 17 amino acids. In germline, CDR1 is SGHTA, CDR2 FQGNSA.

In this sample, this clone turned up a few times. The CDR3 DNA follows: TGTGCCAGCAGCTTGGGACAGAACCTCTATGGCTACACCTTC. The encoded protein is CASSLGQNLYGYTF. This chain connects TRBV7-2 to TRBJ1-2; 7 bases map to TRBD1. The CDR3 is 14 residues long. V gave up 3 bases and J gave up 4 bases; unmatched junction bases: 5. The V gene's germline CDR1 is SGHTA and CDR2 FQGNSA. The complete variable domain, with remaining parts taken from reference TRBV7-2 and TRBJ1-2, reads GAGVSQSPSNKVTEKGKDVELRCDPISGHTALYWYRQSLGQGLEFLIYFQGNSAPDKSGLPSDRFSAERTGGSVSTLTIQRTQQEDSAVYLCASSLGQNLYGYTFGSGTRLTVV.

V and J are TRBV7-3 and TRBJ2-1; no clear D. The CDR3 totals 15 residues. Germline V gene data show CDR1 as SGHTA and CDR2 as FQGTGA. The V end was cut by 0 bases, the J end by 9 bases, with 15 bases between. The DNA for the CDR3 is TGTGCCAGCAGCTTAACTGGCGGCAGCGTACGTGAGCAGTTCTTC. Translated: CASSLTGGSVREQFF.

This clone was detected a few times. J is TRBJ1-3 and V is TRBV7-9; D is unclear. Looked up from germline, CDR1 is SEHNR and CDR2 is FQNEAQ (reference sequence). The V end lost 4 bases, the J end lost 3 bases, and 19 bases lay between the germline ends. CDR3 length: 17 amino acids. DNA for the CDR3: TGTGCCAGCAGCTCATGGGCAGTCAACGGAGGTGGAAACACCATATATTTT. It is translated as CASSSWAVNGGGNTIYF. The full variable domain, completed using reference TRBV7-9 and TRBJ1-3, is DTGVSQNPRHKITKRGQNVTFRCDPISEHNRLYWYRQTLGQGPEFLTYFQNEAQLEKSRLLSDRFSAERPKGSFSTLEIQRTEQGDSAMYLCASSSWAVNGGGNTIYFGEGSWLTVV.

The rearrangement uses TRBV7-9 and TRBJ1-6; D is ambiguous. Germline V gives CDR1 SEHNR, CDR2 FQNEAQ (reference sequence). Trimming shortened V by 0 bases and J by 11 bases, and 11 bases separated the two germline ends. The CDR3 is 14 amino acids. The CDR3 sequence is CASSLALRETPLHF. The CDR3 coding sequence is TGTGCCAGCAGCTTAGCGTTGAGGGAGACACCCCTCCACTTT.

The sample holds a few counts of this clone. The chain couples TRBV7-9 to TRBJ2-3; D not certain. Trimming took off 5 bases at V and 3 bases at J, with 0 bases between the two ends. The germline CDR1 and CDR2 sequences are SEHNR and FQNEAQ (reference sequence). The CDR3 has 10 residues. The CDR3 region has the DNA TGTGCCAGCAGCACAGATACGCAGTATTTT. Translating it yields CASSTDTQYF.

This chain joins TRBV4-3 and TRBJ2-3; TRBD2 matches 9 bases. Germline CDR1 is LGHNA and CDR2 is YSLEER. V shed 3 bases, J shed 4 bases, and the junction held 14 bases outside the gene matches. CDR3 length: 18 residues. The CDR3 nucleotides are TGCGCCAGCAGCCAGGCCCCCGGGGGCGGGAGGGTAGCAGATACGCAGTATTTT. It specifies CASSQAPGGGRVADTQYF.

Only a few counts were recorded for this clone. This CDR3 is also generated by other DNA sequences in the sample. The J gene is TRBJ2-1, the V gene TRBV18, with D maybe TRBD1 (5 bases). CDR3 length: 13 residues. Trimming left V 3 bases short and J 4 bases short, with 7 bases between. From germline, CDR1 is KGHSH and CDR2 LQKENI. CDR3: CASSPGQYNEQFF. The CDR3 DNA follows: TGTGCCAGCTCACCGGGGCAGTACAATGAGCAGTTCTTC.

This clone occurred a few times. This chain joins TRBV27 and TRBJ1-2; weak D call: TRBD1 (5 bases). V lost 8 bases, J lost 0 bases, and 16 bases lay in between. The CDR3 has 15 amino acids. Germline V lookup: CDR1 MNHEY, CDR2 SMNVEV (reference sequence). In DNA form, the CDR3 reads TGTGCCAGCGGGAACCGGGACCGAGCTAACTATGGCTACACCTTC. It translates to CASGNRDRANYGYTF.

The gene calls are TRBV1 and TRBJ2-1; TRBD1 reflects the table's D call only, with no check against the DNA. TRBV1 counts as a pseudogene. The CDR3 is made up of 16 amino acids. The CDR3 here is CTSSPVGPTENNEQFF. For the CDR3, the DNA is TGCACCAGCAGCCCAGTGGGTCCCACAGAAAACAATGAGCAGTTCTTC.

This clone was detected only a few times. The V call is TRBV5-1, the J call TRBJ2-7; the D gene could be TRBD1 or TRBD2 (5 bases each). Trimming removed 4 bases from V and 4 bases from J, with 15 bases in between. Germline assignment: CDR1 SGHRS and CDR2 YFSETQ. This CDR3 contains 14 residues. The CDR3 sequence is CASSAPRGAYEQYF. The CDR3 DNA is TGCGCCAGCAGCGCACCGAGAGGGGCTTACGAGCAGTACTTC. Supplemented by reference TRBV5-1 and TRBJ2-7, the full variable domain reads KAGVTQTPRYLIKTRGQQVTLSCSPISGHRSVSWYQQTPGQGLQFLFEYFSETQRNKGNFPGRFSGRQFSNSRSEMNVSTLELGDSALYLCASSAPRGAYEQYFGPGTRLTVT.

The chain joins TRBV18 to TRBJ2-1; 10 positions match TRBD2. The germline V gene encodes CDR1 KGHSH and CDR2 LQKENI. The CDR3 has 15 residues. J was trimmed by 4 bases and V by 9 bases; bases with no gene match: 9. The CDR3 coding sequence is TGTGCCAGTAACCCGGGACTAGCGAGGTACAATGAGCAGTTCTTC. This sequence encodes CASNPGLARYNEQFF.

This rearrangement joins TRBV4-1 to TRBJ2-6; D call uncertain. Trimming took 0 bases from V and 4 from J, leaving 10 bases between them. The CDR3 has 16 amino acids. The germline V gene has CDR1 MGHRA and CDR2 YSYEKL. CDR3 in DNA: TGCGCCAGCAGCCAAGATAAGGGTTCCGGGGCCAACGTCCTGACTTTC. Translated: CASSQDKGSGANVLTF.

The chain joins TRBV7-9 to TRBJ1-4; 8 bases fit TRBD1. The CDR3 is 16 residues long. The V and J ends lost 6 bases and 7 bases, in that order; junction bases with no gene match: 13. In germline, CDR1 is SEHNR, CDR2 FQNEAQ (reference sequence). The CDR3 is CASSSSPGGGGEKLFF. The CDR3 nucleotides are TGTGCCAGCAGTTCCTCCCCAGGGGGCGGCGGTGAAAAACTGTTTTTT.

This clone was picked up a small number of times. CDR3 protein: CASSLRTEYEQYV. CDR3 DNA sequence: TGTGCCAGCAGCCTCAGGACAGAGTACGAGCAGTACGTC. V usage is TRBV7-2 and J usage is TRBJ2-7, with a possible D match to TRBD1 (6 bases). The V and J ends lost 5 bases and 4 bases respectively, with 12 bases between them. This CDR3 comprises 13 residues. The V gene's germline CDR1 is SGHTA and CDR2 FQGNSA.

The chain joins TRBV4-2 to TRBJ1-1; D call uncertain. Germline values: CDR1 LGHNA, CDR2 YNFKEQ. V lost 1 base and J 6 bases, leaving 12 bases between the germline ends. The CDR3 consists of 14 residues. CDR3 DNA sequence: TGTGCCAGCAGCCAAGGCCCCGGTGTAGCTGAAGCTTTCTTT. It yields the protein CASSQGPGVAEAFF.

This clone was observed at least ten times. The chain recombines TRBV30 with TRBJ1-5; D gene unclear. Germline V CDR1 and CDR2: GTSNPN, SVGIG (reference sequence). The CDR3 has 12 residues. V lost 5 bases and J 5 bases, leaving 10 bases between the germline ends. The CDR3 DNA follows: TGTGCCTGGGCTGACGGCTATCAGCCCCAGCATTTT. This codes for CAWADGYQPQHF.

This chain connects TRBV7-9 to TRBJ2-1, with unresolved D. CDR3 length equals 12 residues. Trimming cost V 3 bases and J 12 bases, with 12 bases left between them. Germline V lookup: CDR1 SEHNR, CDR2 FQNEAQ (reference sequence). The CDR3 nucleotides read TGTGCCAGCAGCTTCGACTTGGGGATGCAGTTCTTC. This encodes CASSFDLGMQFF.